The TCR beta chain described here comes from a study of cytomegalovirus exposure and HLA in healthy donors. PCR involved 60 Vbeta and 13 Jbeta primers. Here immunoSEQ multiplex PCR was the method, and the copy in TCRdb shows in-frame clones only, minus some. Of approximately 69,000 clones in the sample, 60% to 75% are singletons; the top ten hold about 22%. The source is a middle-aged man in good health and CMV-seropositive. Input material: PBMCs.

In DNA, the CDR3 is TGTGCCAGCAGCTTGTTTTCTGGGAGCTCCTACGAGCAGTACTTC. The encoded protein is CASSLFSGSSYEQYF. The V gene is TRBV5-6, the J gene TRBJ2-7; maybe TRBD2 (5 bases). V dropped 1 base and J dropped 0 bases, with 11 bases sitting between them. Germline CDR1 and CDR2: SGHDT and YYEEEE. The CDR3 covers 15 residues.